What follows are 23 T cell receptor beta chains derived from one specimen sequenced in a study of blood T cell repertoires in COVID-19. Data came from immunoSEQ multiplex PCR; TCRdb stores just in-frame clones and leaves some out. The sample has 75,000 to 95,000 clones, around 88% seen once; the top ten hold approximately 5.1%. The sample comprised peripheral blood. These receptors all come from a man aged 60 to 75 with acute or convalescent COVID-19.

This clone showed up just once. The chain is built from TRBV10-3 and TRBJ1-1; weak D call: TRBD1 (5 bases). Looked up from germline, CDR1 is ENHRY and CDR2 is SYGVKD. V lost 10 bases, J lost 7 bases, and 19 bases lay in between. The CDR3 runs 13 residues. The CDR3 spells CATNRGGSDEAFF. The CDR3 DNA follows: TGTGCCACCAATCGGGGGGGGTCGGATGAAGCTTTCTTT.

V and J are TRBV9 and TRBJ2-5; possibly TRBD2 for D (6 bases). V lost 0 bases and J lost 4, with 7 bases in between. The CDR3 consists of 13 residues. Per the germline V gene, CDR1 is SGDLS and CDR2 is YYNGEE. This CDR3 is CASSVDSGETQYF. CDR3 DNA sequence: TGTGCCAGCAGCGTAGATAGCGGAGAGACCCAGTACTTC.

The V gene is TRBV11-1, the J gene TRBJ2-7; 9 bases align to TRBD1. Germline V gene lookup returns CDR1 SGHAT and CDR2 FQDESV (reference sequence). Trimming at V came to 0 bases and at J to 3 bases, leaving 0 bases not matched to a gene. The CDR3 consists of 14 residues. CDR3: CASSLAGQGYEQYF. The CDR3 DNA reads TGTGCCAGCAGCTTAGCGGGACAGGGCTACGAGCAGTACTTC. Full variable domain (missing parts from reference TRBV11-1 and TRBJ2-7): EAEVAQSPRYKITEKSQAVAFWCDPISGHATLYWYRQILGQGPELLVQFQDESVVDDSQLPKDRFSAERLKGVDSTLKIQPAELGDSAMYLCASSLAGQGYEQYFGPGTRLTVT.

This chain links TRBV27 with TRBJ1-1; possibly TRBD1 for D (5 bases). This CDR3 spans 15 amino acids. The V end lost 8 bases, the J end lost 1 base, and 17 bases lay between the germline ends. Germline lookup yields CDR1 MNHEY and CDR2 SMNVEV (reference sequence). CDR3 protein: CASGPGGRGNTEAFF. In nucleotides, the CDR3 is TGTGCCAGCGGACCCGGGGGACGGGGGAACACTGAAGCTTTCTTT.

The chain has TRBV7-2 and TRBJ2-2; the match to TRBD2 covers 10 bases. The CDR3 contains 17 residues. The V gene end was trimmed by 5 bases and the J gene end by 4 bases; junction bases not matched to a gene: 10. Per germline, CDR1 SGHTA and CDR2 FQGNSA. The CDR3 nucleotides are TGTGCCAGCAGCGTGAGAGCGGGGGGGCCGGGCACCGGGGAGCTGTTTTTT. It yields the protein CASSVRAGGPGTGELFF.

This chain joins TRBV11-2 and TRBJ1-2; 8 nucleotides agree with TRBD1. From germline, CDR1 is SGHAT and CDR2 FQNNGV. The length of the CDR3 is 15 residues. Germline trimming cut 7 bases from V and 1 base from J; bases unmatched to any gene: 8. The CDR3 reads CASTPGQAINYGYTF. In nucleotides, the CDR3 is TGTGCCAGCACCCCGGGACAGGCGATTAACTATGGCTACACCTTC.

The V call is TRBV19, the J call TRBJ2-2, with TRBD1 matching 7 bases. V shed 4 bases, J shed 3 bases, and the junction held 2 bases outside the gene matches. Looked up from germline, CDR1 is LNHDA and CDR2 is SQIVND (reference sequence). The CDR3 is made up of 14 amino acids. The CDR3 loop reads CASSNGQDTGELFF. In nucleotides, the CDR3 is TGTGCCAGTAGTAACGGACAGGACACCGGGGAGCTGTTTTTT.

The V call is TRBV19, the J call TRBJ1-1, with a tentative D call TRBD1 (6 bases). V lost 3 bases and J lost 3, with 23 bases in between. This CDR3 has 18 amino acids. Germline CDR1 is LNHDA and CDR2 is SQIVND (reference sequence). CDR3 DNA: TGTGCCAGTAGTATCACTCGCAGGGGCAGAGAAGGACACACTGAAGCTTTCTTT. It yields the protein CASSITRRGREGHTEAFF.

The chain joins TRBV27 to TRBJ1-1; TRBD1 matches 8 bases. The trim removed 8 bases at V and 2 bases at J, leaving 7 bases unmatched. CDR3 length: 14 residues. The germline V gene encodes CDR1 MNHEY and CDR2 SMNVEV (reference sequence). In DNA, the CDR3 is TGTGCCAGCTCTCAGGGGGCCGCAAACACTGAAGCTTTCTTT. Its protein product is CASSQGAANTEAFF.

The rearrangement links TRBV27 to TRBJ2-7; tentatively, D is TRBD1 (6 bases). V was trimmed by 4 bases and J by 7 bases, leaving 23 bases between them. The CDR3 runs 16 residues. Germline CDR1 reads MNHEY; CDR2 reads SMNVEV (reference sequence). The CDR3 sequence: CASSSPARDRHKEQYF. In DNA form, the CDR3 reads TGTGCCAGCAGTTCCCCCGCCCGAGACAGGCATAAAGAGCAGTACTTC.

The rearrangement links TRBV10-2 to TRBJ2-3; 7 positions agree with TRBD1. The CDR3 consists of 11 residues. V gave up 8 bases and J gave up 5 bases; unmatched junction bases: 1. CDR1 and CDR2 from the germline V gene are WSHSY and SAAADI. CDR3: CASQGVDTQYF. The CDR3 DNA reads as TGCGCCAGCCAGGGGGTAGATACGCAGTATTTT.

In DNA, the CDR3 is TGTGCCAGCAGCATAGACGGGACAGGAAAAGACTACGAGCAGTACTTC. Translating it yields CASSIDGTGKDYEQYF. The chain combines TRBV7-9 with TRBJ2-7, with TRBD1 matching over 8 bases. Per the germline V gene, CDR1 is SEHNR and CDR2 is FQNEAQ (reference sequence). V was clipped by 5 bases and J by 3 bases; unmatched bases: 12. The CDR3 spans 16 residues.

This sequence joins TRBV9 and TRBJ2-1; 10 bases map to TRBD1. The V gene end was trimmed by 0 bases and the J gene end by 7 bases; junction bases not matched to a gene: 1. Germline lookup yields CDR1 SGDLS and CDR2 YYNGEE. The CDR3 runs 14 residues. This CDR3 is CASSVVDRGNEQFF. The CDR3 DNA reads as TGTGCCAGCAGCGTAGTGGACAGGGGGAATGAGCAGTTCTTC.

The chain carries TRBV7-9 and TRBJ2-1; 10 bases map to TRBD2. The J segment lost 0 bases and the V segment lost 4 bases, leaving 6 bases of the junction unmatched. Germline assignment: CDR1 SEHNR and CDR2 FQNEAQ (reference sequence). CDR3 size: 17 residues. CDR3 residues: CASSSQRGGYSYNEQFF. The CDR3 DNA reads TGTGCCAGCAGCTCGCAGCGGGGGGGATACTCCTACAATGAGCAGTTCTTC.

V usage is TRBV4-2 and J usage is TRBJ2-1; possibly TRBD2 for D (6 bases). The CDR3 extends over 15 amino acids. The germline V gene encodes CDR1 LGHNA and CDR2 YNFKEQ. V gave up 6 bases and J gave up 6 bases, with 18 bases separating them. CDR3 DNA sequence: TGTGCCAGCAGAGCAAGCGGAGGGCGGGGCAATGAGCAGTTCTTC. Encoded protein: CASRASGGRGNEQFF.

The rearrangement joins TRBV7-2 to TRBJ2-3; 11 nucleotides agree with TRBD2. From germline, CDR1 is SGHTA and CDR2 FQGNSA. V gave up 3 bases and J gave up 4 bases; unmatched junction bases: 6. The CDR3 loop spans 16 amino acids. CDR3 DNA: TGTGCCAGCAGCTTGGATCTAGCGGGGGGCGCAGATACGCAGTATTTT. Amino acids: CASSLDLAGGADTQYF.

The chain uses TRBV28 and TRBJ2-7; 7 bases line up with TRBD2. CDR3 length: 16 amino acids. J lost 0 bases, V lost 6 bases, and 11 bases had no gene match. Germline lookup yields CDR1 MDHEN and CDR2 SYDVKM. The chain's CDR3 is CASSPIPGGISYEQYF. CDR3 coding DNA: TGTGCCAGCAGCCCCATCCCGGGGGGAATCTCCTACGAGCAGTACTTC.

This chain uses TRBV27 with TRBJ1-2; 7 positions match TRBD1. CDR1 and CDR2 from the germline V gene are MNHEY and SMNVEV (reference sequence). Unmatched junction bases numbered 17, after V lost 4 bases and J lost 6 bases. The CDR3 is 17 amino acids. The CDR3 coding sequence is TGTGCCAGCAGTTCAGCAAAAGGGGGCGCGGGTCAAGATGGCTACACCTTC. Protein sequence: CASSSAKGGAGQDGYTF.

The chain employs TRBV30 and TRBJ1-6; tentatively, D is TRBD1 (6 bases). Germline V lookup: CDR1 GTSNPN, CDR2 SVGIG (reference sequence). The CDR3 covers 15 residues. The germline V and J ends were trimmed by 3 bases and 7 bases, with 16 bases remaining between them. The CDR3 is CAWRVAYRVNSPLHF. The CDR3 nucleotides read TGTGCCTGGAGGGTGGCTTACAGGGTCAATTCACCCCTCCACTTT.

This chain uses TRBV3-1 (or the pseudogene TRBV3-2) with TRBJ2-2, with TRBD2 as a possible D gene (5 bases). The CDR3 has 13 amino acids. V gave up 5 bases and J gave up 6 bases, with 10 bases separating them. CDR1 LGHDT and CDR2 YNNKEL come from the germline V gene (reference sequence). The CDR3 loop is CASSYLAPGELFF. The CDR3 bases are TGTGCCAGCAGCTACCTAGCCCCCGGGGAGCTGTTTTTT.

V gene TRBV4-1 combines with J gene TRBJ1-2; perhaps TRBD1 as D (5 bases). From germline, CDR1 is MGHRA and CDR2 YSYEKL. The ends were cut back, 1 base at V and 2 bases at J, with 14 bases in the middle. This CDR3 spans 16 amino acids. CDR3 nucleotides: TGCGCCAGCAGCCAAGGGGGGGGGAGAGGGAACTATGGCTACACCTTC. It is translated as CASSQGGGRGNYGYTF.

This chain links TRBV29-1 with TRBJ1-4, with TRBD1 matching over 10 bases. Germline trimming cut 6 bases from V and 8 bases from J; bases unmatched to any gene: 6. The CDR3 length is 13 residues. Germline CDR1 is SQVTM and CDR2 is ANQGSEA. CDR3: CSVLGTGEEKLFF. CDR3 in DNA: TGCAGCGTGCTCGGGACAGGGGAGGAAAAACTGTTTTTT.

CDR3 DNA: TGTGCCAGCAGTACCCGGGGGGCCGGGGAGCTGTTTTTT. This gives the protein CASSTRGAGELFF. The chain combines TRBV12-3 or TRBV12-4 with TRBJ2-2, with 7 bases aligning to TRBD2. CDR3 length equals 13 residues. Germline trimming cut 5 bases from V and 6 bases from J; bases unmatched to any gene: 3.